This note documents a single TCR beta chain sequence. This sample is part of a study of blood T cell repertoires in COVID-19. The overall study: The samples span acute and convalescent COVID-19 from the United States, Italy and Spain. From T cells, B-cell-depleted T cells, or PBMCs came the material, which was cDNA or gDNA.

V lost 7 bases and J lost 6, with 21 bases in between. Germline V gene lookup returns CDR1 MNHEY and CDR2 SVGAGI. The CDR3 spans 15 residues. The protocol was immunoSEQ multiplex PCR, while the TCRdb copy is restricted to in-frame clones and leaves out a portion. Among some 180,000 clones listed, roughly 84% were seen once. The TCR sequence derives from a man aged 65-85 years with active or convalescent COVID-19. The source material was peripheral blood. The chain uses TRBV6-5 and TRBJ1-1, with a tentative D call TRBD1 (5 bases). The CDR3 protein is CASTSPFGGLAEAFF. In nucleotides, the CDR3 is TGTGCCAGCACTTCCCCCTTTGGGGGGTTGGCTGAAGCTTTCTTT.